Reported below is one T cell receptor beta chain. The antigen remains unidentified. This sample is part of a study of tumor and adjacent non-tumor tissue in lung cancer. Study-level background: Aged 31 to 76 years, patients included 9 to 11 men and a handful of women with stage I to III disease.

General study results and limits: Normal lung showed higher cumulative top 100 clone frequency than tumor.

No cell sorting was done before RNA was extracted from the tissue. Between August and November 2014, newly diagnosed, chemotherapy-naive lung cancer patients underwent thoracic surgery in China. Three rounds of nested PCR, following a modified ARM-PCR protocol, produced the TCRbeta library. From the multiplex PCR reads, TCRdb called clonotypes with MiXCR, one entry per CDR3 protein. The sample contains about 200,000 distinct CDR3 sequences, about two thirds of which appear only once. The CDR3 spans 13 residues. Deletions cut 3 bases from V and 5 bases from J, with 11 bases between. CDR1 is MDHEN and CDR2 is SYDVKM in the germline V gene.

The sequenced sample consisted of lung tumor tissue. The chain carries TRBV28 and TRBJ2-7; weak D call: TRBD1 (6 bases). This sequence was found in a man between 60 and 70 years old with non-small cell lung cancer. CDR3 loop: CASSFPHRDEQYF. DNA of the CDR3: TGTGCCAGCAGTTTCCCCCACAGGGACGAGCAGTACTTC.